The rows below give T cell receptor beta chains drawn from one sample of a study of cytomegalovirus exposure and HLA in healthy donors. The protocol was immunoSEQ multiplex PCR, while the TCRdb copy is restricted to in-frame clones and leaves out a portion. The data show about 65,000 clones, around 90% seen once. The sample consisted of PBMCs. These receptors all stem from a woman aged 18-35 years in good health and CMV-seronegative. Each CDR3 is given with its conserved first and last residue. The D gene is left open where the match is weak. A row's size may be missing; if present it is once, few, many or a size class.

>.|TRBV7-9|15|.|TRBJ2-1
CASSPTTSSYNEQFF
TGTGCCAGCAGCCCCACGACAAGCTCCTACAATGAGCAGTTCTTC
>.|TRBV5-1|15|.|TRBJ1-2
CASSAEGGGAYGYTF
TGCGCCAGCAGCGCCGAAGGTGGGGGGGCCTATGGCTACACCTTC
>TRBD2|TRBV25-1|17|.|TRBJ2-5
CASSSRTSGSPWETQYF
TGTGCCAGCAGTTCCCGGACTAGCGGGAGCCCCTGGGAGACCCAGTACTTC
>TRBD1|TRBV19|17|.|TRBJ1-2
CASSPDTGTGNNYGYTF
TGTGCCAGTAGCCCCGACACTGGGACAGGGAATAACTATGGCTACACCTTC
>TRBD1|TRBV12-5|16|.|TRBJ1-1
CASGWDPQGGGTEAFF
TGTGCTAGTGGTTGGGACCCACAGGGGGGAGGCACTGAAGCTTTCTTT
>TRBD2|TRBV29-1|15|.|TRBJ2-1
CSVFGLAGRYNEQFF
TGCAGCGTTTTCGGACTAGCGGGGCGCTACAATGAGCAGTTCTTC
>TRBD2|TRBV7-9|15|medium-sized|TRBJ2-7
CASSSLTSGVYEQYF
TGTGCCAGCAGCTCATTGACTAGCGGGGTATACGAGCAGTACTTC
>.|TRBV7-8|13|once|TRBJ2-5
CASSLVGLETQYF
TGTGCCAGCAGCTTAGTGGGCCTAGAGACCCAGTACTTC
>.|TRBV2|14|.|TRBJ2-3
CASSLSEGTDTQYF
TGTGCCAGCAGTCTTAGCGAGGGCACAGATACGCAGTATTTT
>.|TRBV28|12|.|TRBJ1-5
CASTLGRQPQHF
TGTGCCAGCACACTAGGGAGGCAGCCCCAGCATTTT
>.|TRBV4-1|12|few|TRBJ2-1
CASSQSDNEQFF
TGCGCCAGCAGCCAGTCGGACAATGAGCAGTTCTTC
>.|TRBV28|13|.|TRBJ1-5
CASRNTNNQPQHF
TGTGCCAGCAGAAACACCAATAATCAGCCCCAGCATTTT
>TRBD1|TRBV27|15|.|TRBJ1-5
CAGGQGRVSNQPQHF
TGTGCCGGAGGACAGGGGAGGGTTAGCAATCAGCCCCAGCATTTT
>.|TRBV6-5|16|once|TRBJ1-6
CASSYSSEWRNSPLHF
TGTGCCAGCAGTTACAGTTCCGAGTGGCGGAATTCACCCCTCCACTTT
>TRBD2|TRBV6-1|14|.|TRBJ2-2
CASQGLAFPGELFF
TGTGCCAGCCAGGGACTAGCGTTCCCCGGGGAGCTGTTTTTT
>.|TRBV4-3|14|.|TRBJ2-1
CASSPVAGGAEEFF
.
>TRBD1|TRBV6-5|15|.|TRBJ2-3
CASSSDRGGGDTQYF
TGTGCCAGCAGCTCGGACAGGGGGGGTGGAGATACGCAGTATTTT
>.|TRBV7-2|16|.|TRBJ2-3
CASSYRGGVITDTQYF
TGTGCCAGCAGCTACAGGGGCGGGGTAATCACAGATACGCAGTATTTT
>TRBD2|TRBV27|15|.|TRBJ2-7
CASSRQGLAGREQYF
TGTGCCAGCAGCCGACAAGGACTAGCGGGGCGCGAGCAGTACTTC
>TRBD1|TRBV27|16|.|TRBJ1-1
CASSLSMTGPKTEAFF
TGTGCCAGCAGTCTATCCATGACAGGGCCGAAGACTGAAGCTTTCTTT
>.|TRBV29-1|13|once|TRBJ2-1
CSVEWDTYNEQFF
TGCAGCGTTGAATGGGACACCTACAATGAGCAGTTCTTC
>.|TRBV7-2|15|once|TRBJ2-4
CASSSDRGLKNIQYF
TGTGCCAGCAGCTCCGACCGAGGGCTAAAAAACATTCAGTACTTC
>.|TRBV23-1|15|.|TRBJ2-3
CASSQLGPTQDTQYF
TGCGCCAGCAGTCAATTGGGCCCGACCCAGGATACGCAGTATTTT
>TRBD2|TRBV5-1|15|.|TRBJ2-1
CASSPTSGGLDEQFF
TGCGCCAGCAGCCCCACTAGCGGGGGGCTGGATGAGCAGTTCTTC
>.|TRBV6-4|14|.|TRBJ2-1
CASSVGAGYNEQFF
TGTGCCAGCAGTGTTGGGGCGGGGTACAATGAGCAGTTCTTC
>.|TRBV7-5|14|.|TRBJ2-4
CARSNQLAKNIQYF
TGTGCCAGAAGCAACCAGTTAGCCAAAAACATTCAGTACTTC
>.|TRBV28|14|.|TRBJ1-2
CASSSTVGGYGYTF
TGTGCCAGCAGTTCAACGGTGGGGGGCTATGGCTACACCTTC
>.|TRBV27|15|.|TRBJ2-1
CASSLLGGRNNEQFF
TGTGCCAGCAGTTTACTTGGGGGCAGGAACAATGAGCAGTTCTTC
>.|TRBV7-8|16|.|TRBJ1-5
CASTSGGAGDNQPQHF
TGTGCCAGCACCTCGGGGGGGGCAGGCGACAATCAGCCCCAGCATTTT
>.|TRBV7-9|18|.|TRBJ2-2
CASRHLSPGDANTGELFF
TGTGCCAGCAGACATCTATCTCCAGGGGACGCGAACACCGGGGAGCTGTTTTTT
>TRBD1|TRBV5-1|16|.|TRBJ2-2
CASSTDRGRDTGELFF
TGCGCCAGCAGCACGGACAGGGGGCGTGACACCGGGGAGCTGTTTTTT
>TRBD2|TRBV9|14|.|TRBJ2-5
CASSASGGGETQYF
TGTGCCAGCAGCGCTAGCGGGGGGGGAGAGACCCAGTACTTC
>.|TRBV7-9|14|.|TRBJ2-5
CAVYGEDTSGTQYF
TGTGCCGTCTACGGGGAGGACACGTCCGGGACCCAGTACTTC
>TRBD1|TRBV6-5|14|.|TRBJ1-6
CASKQGVGNSPLHF
TGTGCCAGCAAACAGGGGGTCGGTAATTCACCCCTCCACTTT
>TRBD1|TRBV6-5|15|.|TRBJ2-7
CASSYSGRGPYEQYF
TGTGCCAGCAGTTACTCAGGCAGGGGGCCCTACGAGCAGTACTTC
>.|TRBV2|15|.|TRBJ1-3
CASSEFGGTGNTIYF
TGTGCCAGCAGTGAATTCGGGGGGACTGGAAACACCATATATTTT
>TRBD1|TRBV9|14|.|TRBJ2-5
CASSPRTGGETQYF
TGTGCCAGCAGCCCCCGGACAGGGGGGGAGACCCAGTACTTC
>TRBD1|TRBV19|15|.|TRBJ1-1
CASSMTGEMNTEAFF
TGTGCCAGTAGTATGACAGGGGAAATGAACACTGAAGCTTTCTTT
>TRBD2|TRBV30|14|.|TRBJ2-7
CAWSRGGQADEQYF
TGTGCCTGGAGCCGGGGGGGGCAAGCAGACGAGCAGTACTTC
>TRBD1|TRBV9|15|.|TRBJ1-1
CASSAGGQLNTEAFF
TGTGCCAGCAGCGCAGGGGGACAACTGAACACTGAAGCTTTCTTT
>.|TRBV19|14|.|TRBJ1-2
CASIPAGGNYGYTF
TGTGCCAGTATCCCGGCGGGGGGCAACTATGGCTACACCTTC
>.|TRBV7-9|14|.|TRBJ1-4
CASVYSATNEKLFF
TGTGCCAGCGTCTACTCCGCAACTAATGAAAAACTGTTTTTT
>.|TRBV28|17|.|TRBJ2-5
CASSRRATQTSVGTQYF
TGTGCCAGCAGCCGGAGGGCCACCCAAACGAGTGTCGGGACCCAGTACTTC
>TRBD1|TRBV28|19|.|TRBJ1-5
CASSLAQRQGSYSNQPQHF
TGTGCCAGCAGTTTAGCCCAGAGACAGGGGAGCTATAGCAATCAGCCCCAGCATTTT
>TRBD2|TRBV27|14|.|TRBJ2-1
CASASGRSYNEQFF
TGTGCCAGCGCAAGCGGGAGATCCTACAATGAGCAGTTCTTC
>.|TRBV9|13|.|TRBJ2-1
CASSRAEANEQFF
TGTGCCAGCAGCCGCGCAGAGGCGAATGAGCAGTTCTTC
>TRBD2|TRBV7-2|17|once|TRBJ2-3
CASSLVGASGYTDTQYF
TGTGCCAGCAGCTTAGTCGGGGCTAGCGGCTACACAGATACGCAGTATTTT
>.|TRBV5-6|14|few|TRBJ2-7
CASSRRGALDEQYF
TGTGCCAGCAGCCGCCGCGGGGCGCTAGACGAGCAGTACTTC
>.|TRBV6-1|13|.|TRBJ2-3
CASMAALADTQYF
TGTGCCAGCATGGCGGCGTTGGCAGATACGCAGTATTTT
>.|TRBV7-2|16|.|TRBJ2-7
CASSPPEGLALWEQYF
TGTGCCAGCAGCCCGCCGGAGGGTTTAGCGCTCTGGGAGCAGTACTTC
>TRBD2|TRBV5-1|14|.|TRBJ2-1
CASSLTSGHNEQFF
TGCGCCAGCAGCTTGACTAGCGGACACAATGAGCAGTTCTTC
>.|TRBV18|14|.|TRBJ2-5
CASSPADYSETQYF
TGTGCCAGCTCACCAGCAGACTACTCGGAGACCCAGTACTTC